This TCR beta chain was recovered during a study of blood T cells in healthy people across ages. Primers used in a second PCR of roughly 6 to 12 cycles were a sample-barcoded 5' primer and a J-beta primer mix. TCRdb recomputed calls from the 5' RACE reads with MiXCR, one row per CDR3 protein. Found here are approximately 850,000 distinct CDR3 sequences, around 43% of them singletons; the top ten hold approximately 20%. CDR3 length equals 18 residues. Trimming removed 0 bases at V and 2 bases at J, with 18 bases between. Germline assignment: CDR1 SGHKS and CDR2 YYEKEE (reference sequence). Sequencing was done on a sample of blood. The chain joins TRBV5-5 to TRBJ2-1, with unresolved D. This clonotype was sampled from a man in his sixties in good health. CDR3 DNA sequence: TGTGCCAGCAGCTTGGCCGAATTTAGAAAGTTGCCCTACAATGAGCAGTTCTTC. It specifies CASSLAEFRKLPYNEQFF.